Below are 18 T cell receptor beta chains sequenced from a single sample in a study of T cells in Graves' hyperthyroidism and ophthalmopathy. Amplified regions were TCR beta CDR3 sequences from RNA transcripts. HTBI primers drove first-round RT-PCR of the TCR CDR3. MiXCR, applied by TCRdb to the multiplex PCR reads, yields one record per CDR3 protein. The data show approximately 600,000 distinct CDR3 sequences, 15% to 20% seen once. Sequencing was done on a sample of blood. Receptors were obtained from a woman in her twenties or thirties with Graves' hyperthyroidism.

This clonotype was detected a few times. The junction differs from germline at one of its ends, possibly a read error. The rearrangement links TRBV6-1 to TRBJ2-7; TRBD1 might be the D (6 bases). The length of the CDR3 is 15 residues. In germline, CDR1 is MNHNS, CDR2 SASEGT. CDR3 nucleotide sequence: TGTGCCGGCAGGGGACGCGTAGGGGGTGGGTACGAGCAGTACTTC. Its translation: CAGRGRVGGGYEQYF.

This clonotype was seen more than once but under ten times. The rearrangement joins TRBV24-1 to TRBJ1-5, with D hard to call. Per germline, CDR1 KGHDR and CDR2 SFDVKD. This CDR3 comprises 15 residues. V was cut by 7 bases and J by 3 bases, with 15 bases left in between. The CDR3 reads CATRSLRQINQPQHF. For the CDR3, the DNA is TGTGCCACCAGGAGTTTGAGGCAGATCAATCAGCCCCAGCATTTT.

This clonotype was detected ten times or more. V usage is TRBV7-2 and J usage is TRBJ2-5; TRBD2 agrees at 11 bases. The CDR3 runs to 16 residues. Germline V gene sequence: CDR1 SGHTA, CDR2 FQGNSA. V was clipped by 5 bases and J by 4 bases; unmatched bases: 9. CDR3 coding DNA: TGTGCCAGCAGCGGGGGGGTAGCGGGAGGGCGAGAGACCCAGTACTTC. It is translated as CASSGGVAGGRETQYF.

This clonotype was counted only a few times. This sequence joins TRBV5-6 and TRBJ2-7; 13 nucleotides agree with TRBD2. Germline values: CDR1 SGHDT, CDR2 YYEEEE. The CDR3 spans 18 residues. With 4 bases clipped from V and 3 bases from J, the junction kept 13 bases outside the gene matches. The CDR3 spells CASSIRTSGSLTHYEQYF. CDR3 DNA: TGTGCCAGCAGCATCCGGACTAGCGGGAGCCTAACACACTACGAGCAGTACTTC.

V gene TRBV4-3 combines with J gene TRBJ2-1; maybe TRBD2 (6 bases). Germline CDR1 and CDR2: LGHNA and YSLEER. Trimming cost V 4 bases and J 0 bases, with 19 bases left between them. This CDR3 is built from 18 residues. This CDR3 is CASSRTLLAESSYNEQFF. As DNA, the CDR3 is TGCGCCAGCAGCCGCACGTTACTAGCTGAGAGCTCCTACAATGAGCAGTTCTTC.

V is TRBV7-9 and J is TRBJ2-7; 7 bases line up with TRBD1. Germline V gene sequence: CDR1 SEHNR, CDR2 FQNEAQ (reference sequence). CDR3 length: 16 residues. The trim removed 3 bases at V and 3 bases at J, leaving 11 bases unmatched. The CDR3 DNA sequence: TGTGCCAGCAGCTTTGATACAGGGGAACTGATCTACGAGCAGTACTTC. Protein product: CASSFDTGELIYEQYF. The variable domain in full, with the rest retrieved from reference TRBV7-9 and TRBJ2-7, is DTGVSQNPRHKITKRGQNVTFRCDPISEHNRLYWYRQTLGQGPEFLTYFQNEAQLEKSRLLSDRFSAERPKGSFSTLEIQRTEQGDSAMYLCASSFDTGELIYEQYFGPGTRLTVT.

The chain has TRBV10-2 and TRBJ2-5; unclear D gene. The CDR3 totals 14 residues. The V end was cut by 0 bases, the J end by 4 bases, with 9 bases between. Germline CDR1 and CDR2: WSHSY and SAAADI. CDR3 region: CASSESVTPETQYF. The DNA of the CDR3 is TGCGCCAGCAGTGAGTCTGTAACGCCAGAGACCCAGTACTTC.

This clonotype was counted many times. This chain uses TRBV12-3 or TRBV12-4 with TRBJ1-5; D not certain. CDR3 size: 13 residues. V was clipped by 2 bases and J by 3 bases, with 5 bases between them. CDR3 protein: CASSLSLNQPQHF. The CDR3 DNA reads TGTGCCAGCAGTTTAAGCCTCAATCAGCCCCAGCATTTT.

For this clonotype: This could be a read error, since a much larger clone is one nucleotide away. The chain recombines TRBV12-3 or TRBV12-4 with TRBJ2-1, with D maybe TRBD2 (6 bases). The DNA end favors TRBJ2-7, so the J call may be wrong. This CDR3 has 14 amino acids. The CDR3 here is CASSPGVAYNEQYF. The DNA of the CDR3 is TGTGCCAGCAGCCCGGGGGTAGCCTACAATGAGCAGTACTTC.

This clonotype appeared many times. The gene calls are TRBV30 and TRBJ2-5; tentative D call: TRBD2 (5 bases). Trimming removed 6 bases at V and 2 bases at J, with 16 bases between. CDR1 is GTSNPN and CDR2 is SVGIG in the germline V gene (reference sequence). This CDR3 comprises 14 residues. CDR3 bases: TGTGCCTGCGCAGGAACTAGGATGCAAGAGACCCAGTACTTC. Translated: CACAGTRMQETQYF.

This clonotype came up many times. The chain carries TRBV28 and TRBJ2-3; D uncertain. The germline V gene encodes CDR1 MDHEN and CDR2 SYDVKM. The CDR3 loop spans 15 amino acids. Trimming shortened V by 6 bases and J by 2 bases, and 15 bases separated the two germline ends. The CDR3 region has the DNA TGTGCCAGCAGCAGAGTACCTATTACCACAGATACGCAGTATTTT. Translating gives CASSRVPITTDTQYF.

The gene calls are TRBV9 and TRBJ2-3; D is undetermined. Germline CDR1 is SGDLS and CDR2 is YYNGEE. This CDR3 contains 15 residues. V was clipped by 2 bases and J by 0 bases, with 10 bases between them. DNA of the CDR3: TGTGCCAGCAGCGTCGTCCAGGATAGCACAGATACGCAGTATTTT. This translates into CASSVVQDSTDTQYF.

The chain joins TRBV3-1 to TRBJ2-1; possibly TRBD1 for D (5 bases). CDR1 is LGHDT and CDR2 is YNNKEL in the germline V gene (reference sequence). The CDR3 is 13 amino acids. Trimming cost V 2 bases and J 8 bases, with 10 bases left between them. The CDR3 region has the DNA TGTGCCAGCAGCCAATCAGGGTTTCATGAGCAGTTCTTC. Translating gives CASSQSGFHEQFF.

As concerns this clonotype: Mismatch with germline at one junction end may stem from a read error. CDR3 coding DNA: TGTGCCAGCAGCCAGGGATTTAGCGGAGCCTCCAACAATGAGCAGTTCTTC. Its translation is CASSQGFSGASNNEQFF. V usage is TRBV3-1 and J usage is TRBJ2-1, with D maybe TRBD2 (6 bases). This CDR3 is 17 amino acids long. CDR1 is LGHDT, CDR2 YNNKEL, per germline (reference sequence).

This clonotype was picked up many times. The chain uses TRBV5-8 and TRBJ2-7; D perhaps matches TRBD2 (5 bases). CDR1 and CDR2 from the germline V gene are SGHTS and YDEGEE. This CDR3 is 13 amino acids long. V was pared by 0 bases and J by 6 bases, with 10 bases between. The CDR3 sequence: CASSLVPEGEQYF. The CDR3 nucleotides are TGTGCCAGCAGCTTGGTACCCGAGGGCGAGCAGTACTTC.

This clonotype was seen ten or more times. This chain uses TRBV12-3 or TRBV12-4 with TRBJ2-5; D remains ambiguous. Between the trimmed V and J ends, which lost 6 bases and 7 bases, there was a span of 15 bases. The CDR3 is 13 residues long. The CDR3: CASSRASVGTQYF. Here the CDR3 DNA reads TGTGCCAGCAGCCGAGCCAGCGTTGGGACCCAGTACTTC.

This clonotype has more than one count but fewer than ten. The rearrangement links TRBV9 to TRBJ2-1, with a weak D call TRBD1 (7 bases). The CDR3 runs to 15 residues. V lost 4 bases, J lost 8 bases, and 19 bases lay in between. Germline V gene data show CDR1 as SGDLS and CDR2 as YYNGEE. The CDR3: CASSPPGRGADEQFF. CDR3 DNA: TGTGCCAGCAGCCCGCCCGGCAGGGGGGCGGATGAGCAGTTCTTC.

This chain joins TRBV12-3 or TRBV12-4 and TRBJ1-2; no definite D call. Trimming took off 5 bases at V and 8 bases at J, with 12 bases between the two ends. CDR3 length: 12 amino acids. The CDR3 DNA sequence: TGTGCCAGCAGTAGCGAAGCGCGCGGCTACACCTTC. Encoded protein: CASSSEARGYTF.